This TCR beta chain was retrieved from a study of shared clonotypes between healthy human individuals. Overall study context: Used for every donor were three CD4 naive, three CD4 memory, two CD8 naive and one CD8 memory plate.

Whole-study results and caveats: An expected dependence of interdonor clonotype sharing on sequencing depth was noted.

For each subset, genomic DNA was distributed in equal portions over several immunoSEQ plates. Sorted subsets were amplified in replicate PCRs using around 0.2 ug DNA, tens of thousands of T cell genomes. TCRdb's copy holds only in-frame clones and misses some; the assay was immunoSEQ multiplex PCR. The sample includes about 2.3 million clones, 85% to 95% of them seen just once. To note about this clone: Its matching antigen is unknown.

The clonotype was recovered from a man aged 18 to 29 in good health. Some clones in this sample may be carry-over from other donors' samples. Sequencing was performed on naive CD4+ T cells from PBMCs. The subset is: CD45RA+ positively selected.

Here the CDR3 DNA reads TGTGCCAGCAGTTACTCGAGAGGGTTTGGCTACACCTTC. Protein product: CASSYSRGFGYTF. The V call is TRBV6-5, the J call TRBJ1-2; D not certain. Per germline, CDR1 MNHEY and CDR2 SVGAGI. The V end was cut by 0 bases, the J end by 7 bases, with 9 bases between. The CDR3 is 13 residues long.